This T cell receptor beta chain was sequenced for a study of monozygotic twins with inflammatory bowel disease. After skipping T cell sorting, the authors isolated total RNA from whole blood. As concerns this clonotype: Its antigen remains unknown.

TCR libraries each used 3500 ng of total RNA. From its re-call of the 5' RACE reads, TCRdb lists each CDR3 protein once, without DNA. The repertoire shows about 380,000 distinct CDR3 sequences; the top ten hold about 2.5%. Whole-study findings and limits: On the inverse Simpson index, IBD patients scored lower for TCRbeta diversity than healthy co-twins.

This receptor was obtained from a human donor with ulcerative colitis or Crohn's disease, or a healthy co-twin of an affected twin (not recorded which). Material: blood.

CDR3 sequence reads: CASSLGLASTGELFF. The J gene is TRBJ2-2, the V gene TRBV7-2; TCRdb gives TRBD2 as the D gene, but with no DNA this cannot be confirmed. The CDR3 is 15 residues long. The germline gives CDR1 SGHTA, CDR2 FQGNSA.